This T cell receptor (beta chain) derives from a study of cytomegalovirus exposure and HLA in healthy donors (TCRdb year 2017). As for the study more broadly: An earlier analysis of several hundred of the donors reported 250 to 300 Gb of sequence data and around 110 million unique TCR beta sequences from roughly 200 million T cells. To decide whether each TCR beta V gene segment behaved as functional or pseudogenic, an earlier analysis of 587 of the donors relied on high-throughput TCR beta sequencing. Every discovery cohort repertoire had been produced on one sequencing platform. The study aimed to test whether cataloging public T cell receptors could reveal signatures of past pathogen exposure. Genome-wide SNP genotypes for about 55% of the roughly 670 donors were used in a later genetic analysis, which treated that subset as a discovery cohort. The study profiled the T cell repertoires of approximately 700 subjects by immunosequencing and related them to cytomegalovirus serostatus. The number of donors typed differed by locus, with about 629-630 for A, B, C, DRB1 and DQB1, roughly 520 for DQA1, 606 for DPA1, and some 440 for DPB1. About 320 gigabases of sequencing data and 70 million to 100 million unique TCR sequences were included in an early release covering about 700 HLA-typed donors. Rather than using new phenotypic data, the later analysis identified candidate immune exposures from TCR beta sequences and from how often those sequences occurred across donors. About five DR-DQ haplotypes were treated as single units for association and clustering because of strong linkage in the cohort. Among about 360 genotyped donors of the cohort, an average of about 240,000 unique TCR beta nucleotide sequences were sequenced per donor, approximately 20% of them non-productive. To predict cytomegalovirus infection status, the study brought together high-throughput TCR immunosequencing, statistical association of individual TCRs with disease status, and machine learning. Of the approximately 400 genotyped donors, over 70% fell in the genetic ancestry cluster associated with self-reported Caucasian donors. Alongside the repertoire data, information on donor age, sex, ethnicity and CMV serostatus was compiled. In addition to the first cohort of 666 subjects, a separate validation cohort of 100 to 150 different subjects was used. A later analysis re-examined previously published TCR beta repertoires from 500 to 700 donors and added high-resolution HLA genotyping to investigate patterns of TCR occurrence. Both class I and class II loci were covered by HLA typing, at four-digit resolution.

The cohort comprised 550 to 700 healthy bone marrow donors. Cohort members were all nominally healthy when sampled, although unrecorded immune exposures were likely present. The donor tested CMV seropositive, placing the donor among the 250 to 350 seropositive members of the cohort. A peripheral blood sample was provided by each donor, and peripheral blood mononuclear cells were used for TCR beta sequencing. Genomic DNA was extracted from the blood cell samples with the Qiagen DNeasy Blood Extraction Kit. From the cysteine through the phenylalanine, the CDR3 covers 15 amino acids. The sequence is cut down to CDR3 DNA, 45 bases in frame from base 1. For this chain, trimming is 4 bases at the V end and 9 bases at the J end, and the number of junction bases without a gene match is 8. The CDR1 and CDR2 encoded by the germline V gene are SGHDT and YYEEEE. Library method: the immunoSEQ multiplex PCR assay. The multiplex PCR relied on a mix of 60 forward primers for TCR Vbeta segments and 13 reverse primers for TCR Jbeta segments. A multiplex PCR assay on genomic DNA amplified the CDR3 region of rearranged TCR beta genes. The Illumina HiSeq System was used to sequence the amplified TCR beta libraries as 87-base-pair reads. The paper's data handling went like this. Across the 500 to 700 repertoires, a later analysis counted 60 million to 90 million unique TCR beta chains, roughly 11 million of which were shared by at least two donors. To remove PCR and sequencing errors, raw reads were error-corrected and collapsed into unique sequences using a nearest-neighbor algorithm that merged closely related sequences. CDR3 sequences were aligned to IMGT reference sequences to assign V, D and J gene segments. Each retained sequence needed at least a six-nucleotide match to both a V gene segment and a J gene segment. Rearrangements were called productive when the CDR3 lacked stop codons and stayed in frame with V and J; all others were non-productive. CDR3 was defined by IMGT convention, running from the second conserved V-encoded cysteine to the conserved J-encoded phenylalanine. The earlier analysis of some 550 of the donors excluded any sequence lacking an unambiguous match to a single V gene segment. In an earlier analysis of approximately 590 of the donors, a V segment was called functional when productive rearrangements were above 56.7%, and segregating when the standard deviation between donors exceeded 5%. A statistical classification framework was built to diagnose cytomegalovirus status from the catalog of TCR beta chain sequences. A later analysis assigned V and J genes by comparing TCR nucleotide sequences with IMGT/GENE-DB human TR gene sequences. The TCRdist pipeline was used in a later analysis to assign CDR3 sequences and most-parsimonious VDJ recombination scenarios. In a later analysis, each TCR beta chain was defined by its CDR3 amino acid sequence together with its V-gene family, and reads lacking a unique V-gene family were excluded. In a later analysis, around 650 highly shared, low-generation-probability nucleotide sequences were removed to address suspected cross-contamination and a sequencing artifact. For each public chain, a later analysis derived a clonal expansion index from normalized ranks of inferred template counts within each repertoire. In a later analysis, generation probabilities were computed with a VDJ recombination model fitted to out-of-frame rearrangements, and the resulting probabilities were checked against IGoR. Hypergeometric tests were used in a later analysis to score TCR-TCR, TCR-HLA and TCR-CMV co-occurrence, with a repertoire-size bias correction applied to the TCR pairs. A later analysis estimated false discovery rates by permuting HLA or CMV assignments 20 times. A later analysis grouped co-occurring TCRs with DBSCAN, adding TCRdist sequence similarity when clustering within HLA-allele-positive subsets. Co-occurrence clustering excluded repertoires with fewer than 30,000 or more than 120,000 public chains, plus five with anomalous nucleotide sharing. TCRdb retrieved this table from immuneACCESS and kept in-frame rearrangements only. Not all clones are present; in checked studies, unresolved V genes account for under half, and no reason is known for the remainder. V, J and clone size derive from that table, while D and trimming were established from the DNA sequence. This sample gives fewer than 200,000 clones in total; over 75% of them show up just once. Approximately 6% of the sample is held by the ten biggest clonotypes.

In the case of this clone: Its antigen target is currently unknown. Nothing much larger sits one base from this clone, and base qualities are not available.

Overall study outcomes, separate from this receptor: A later analysis associated 15,000 or so TCR beta sequences with specific HLA alleles at a false discovery rate of 0.05. Some IMGT-functional V segments, including TRBV6-2 and TRBV6-3, could not be told apart with the 87-base-pair reads, so those segments were excluded. An association between a missense DCLRE1C variant and V-gene and J-gene trimming of TCR beta chains was found in a later genetic analysis and replicated in an independent cohort. The authors suggested that the approach could potentially be extended to other disease states and immunological phenotypes. For the cohort, immune exposure information was limited to CMV serostatus. Strong co-occurrence of HLA alleles, especially DR and DQ, made assigning TCR associations to individual alleles difficult. In an earlier analysis of some 640 of the donors, most TCR beta V segments were observed in productive rearrangements about 90% or about 30% of the time, broadly matching IMGT annotations. Most TCR sequences were observed very rarely across donors, whereas some public TCRs were present in many individuals. According to a later genetic analysis, donors in an Asian-associated ancestry cluster had fewer N-insertions in productive TCRs than the roughly 670-donor mean. Because HLA typing was missing for some donors at each locus, association tests included only the typed subset. A total of 150 to 200 TCR beta chains were listed by the study as associated with cytomegalovirus. In a later analysis, most CMV-associated TCR beta chains were found to appear HLA-restricted, with HLA associations seemingly driven largely by CMV exposure. In both the original and validation cohorts, the classifier was reported to diagnose cytomegalovirus status with high specificity and sensitivity. In a later analysis, the rate of TCR association differed among HLA loci, with DRB1 alleles having the most associated TCRs and HLA-C alleles having the fewest. Only TCR beta chains were sequenced in this cohort, and the absence of alpha or paired-chain data limited detectable features. Because counts were too low, around 17 rarely observed V segments, including chromosome 9 orphons, were left out of the earlier analysis of about 500 of the donors. In a later analysis, HLA-associated TCR beta chains were found to be more clonally expanded and to have lower generation probabilities than equally common non-associated chains. Several of the top co-occurrence clusters appeared to be linked to parvovirus B19, influenza, CMV and Epstein-Barr virus, according to a later analysis. In vitro tests confirmed that a few of the cytomegalovirus-associated TCR beta chains recognize cytomegalovirus antigens. Linkage disequilibrium might explain the correlated functional status among segregating V segments, but an unknown experimental factor could not be ruled out. Presence/absence analyses assumed roughly uniform sequencing depth across donors, an assumption that may not hold. A further reported finding was that TCR beta sequences accurately predicted the HLA-A and HLA-B alleles for most subjects in the first cohort. A cluster of highly shared sequence variants was judged likely to represent a technical artifact of the sequencing pipeline.

This chain is built from TRBV5-6 and TRBJ1-6, with 9 bases in between that match TRBD1. This receptor was obtained from a man aged 35 to 55 in good health and CMV-seropositive. The sequenced sample was PBMCs. The nucleotide sequence is TGTGCCAGCAGCGCCGCCGGGACAGGGACTTCACCCCTCCACTTT. Its protein product is CASSAAGTGTSPLHF.